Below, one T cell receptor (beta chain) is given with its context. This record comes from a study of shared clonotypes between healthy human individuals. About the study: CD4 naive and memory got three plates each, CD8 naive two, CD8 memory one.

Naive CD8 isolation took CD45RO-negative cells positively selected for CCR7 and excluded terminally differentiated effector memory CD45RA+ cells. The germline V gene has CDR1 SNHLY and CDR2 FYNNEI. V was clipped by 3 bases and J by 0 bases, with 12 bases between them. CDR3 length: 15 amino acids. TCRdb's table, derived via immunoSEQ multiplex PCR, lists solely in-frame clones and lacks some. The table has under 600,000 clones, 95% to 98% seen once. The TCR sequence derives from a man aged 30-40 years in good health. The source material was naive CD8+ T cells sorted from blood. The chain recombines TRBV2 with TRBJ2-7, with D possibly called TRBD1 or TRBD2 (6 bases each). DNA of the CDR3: TGTGCCAGCAGTGATCCCGGGGGCAGCTCCTACGAGCAGTACTTC. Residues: CASSDPGGSSYEQYF.